The entry that follows covers one T cell receptor beta chain sequence. The templates were synthetic TCR analogs, and they were spiked into each PCR. Repertoires were generated with immunoSEQ multiplex PCR, while TCRdb's copy carries only in-frame clones and drops some. The table includes 50,000 or so clones, approximately 80% detected once. This record comes from a study of PD-L1 blockade in urothelial cancer. Study-level information: Atezolizumab, begun by patients in the mid-2010s, was given at 1,200 mg intravenously every 3 weeks. Blood analyses occurred 3 weeks (second dose) and 6 weeks post treatment start. A median approximately 150,000 T cells were found in blood samples.

The CDR3 has 13 residues. CDR1 is SQVTM and CDR2 is ANQGSEA in the germline V gene. Trimming stripped 7 bases from V and 7 bases from J, with 19 bases between. Source: PBMCs, taken around atezolizumab (anti-PD-L1) treatment. The receptor's source is a man in his sixties or seventies with urothelial cancer. This chain uses TRBV29-1 with TRBJ1-2; D not resolved. DNA for the CDR3: TGCAGCGCCGACTTTTTCAGAATTGGTGGCTACACCTTC. Translating gives CSADFFRIGGYTF.